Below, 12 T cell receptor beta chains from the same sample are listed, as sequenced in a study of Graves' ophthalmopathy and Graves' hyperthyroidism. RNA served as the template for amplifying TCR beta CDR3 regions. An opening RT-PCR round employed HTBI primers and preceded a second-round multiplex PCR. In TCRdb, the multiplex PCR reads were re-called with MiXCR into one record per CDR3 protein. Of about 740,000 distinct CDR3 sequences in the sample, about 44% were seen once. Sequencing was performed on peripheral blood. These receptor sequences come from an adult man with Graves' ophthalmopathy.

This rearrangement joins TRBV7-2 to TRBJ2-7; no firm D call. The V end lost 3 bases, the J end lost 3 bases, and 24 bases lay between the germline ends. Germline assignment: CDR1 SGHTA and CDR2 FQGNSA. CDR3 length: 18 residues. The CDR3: CASSFYISGPPTHYEQYF. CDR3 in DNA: TGTGCCAGCAGCTTCTACATTTCCGGGCCACCAACGCACTACGAGCAGTACTTC. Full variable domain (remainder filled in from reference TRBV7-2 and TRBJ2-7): GAGVSQSPSNKVTEKGKDVELRCDPISGHTALYWYRQSLGQGLEFLIYFQGNSAPDKSGLPSDRFSAERTGGSVSTLTIQRTQQEDSAVYLCASSFYISGPPTHYEQYFGPGTRLTVT.

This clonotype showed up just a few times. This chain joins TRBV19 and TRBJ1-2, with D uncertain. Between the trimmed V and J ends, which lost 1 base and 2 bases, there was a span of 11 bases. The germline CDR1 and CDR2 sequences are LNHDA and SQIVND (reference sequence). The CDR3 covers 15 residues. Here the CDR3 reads CASSIGFSENYGYTF. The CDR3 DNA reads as TGTGCCAGTAGTATAGGTTTCAGCGAAAACTATGGCTACACCTTC.

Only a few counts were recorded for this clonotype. The chain's CDR3 is CASSPGTGSNTEAFF. The CDR3 DNA reads TGTGCCAGCAGCCCAGGGACAGGGTCGAACACTGAAGCTTTCTTT. The rearrangement uses TRBV9 and TRBJ1-1; 9 bases agree with TRBD1. Germline trimming cut 4 bases from V and 1 base from J; bases unmatched to any gene: 5. The CDR3 covers 15 residues. Germline V gene data show CDR1 as SGDLS and CDR2 as YYNGEE. The variable domain in full, with the rest retrieved from reference TRBV9 and TRBJ1-1, is DSGVTQTPKHLITATGQRVTLRCSPRSGDLSVYWYQQSLDQGLQFLIQYYNGEERAKGNILERFSAQQFPDLHSELNLSSLELGDSALYFCASSPGTGSNTEAFFGQGTRLTVV.

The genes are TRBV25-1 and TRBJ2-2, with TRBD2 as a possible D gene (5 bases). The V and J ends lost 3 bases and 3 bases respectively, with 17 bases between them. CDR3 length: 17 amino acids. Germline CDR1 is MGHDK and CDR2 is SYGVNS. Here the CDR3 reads CASSDSAGETYTGELFF. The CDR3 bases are TGTGCCAGCAGTGATAGTGCCGGGGAAACCTACACCGGGGAGCTGTTTTTT.

The CDR3 spells CASSFSAGVVYEQYF. The CDR3 bases are TGTGCCAGCAGTTTCTCAGCGGGAGTTGTATACGAGCAGTACTTC. The chain carries TRBV6-5 and TRBJ2-7; TRBD2 agrees at 8 bases. This CDR3 spans 15 amino acids. J gave up 4 bases and V 4 bases, and 9 bases lay outside the gene matches. The V gene's germline CDR1 is MNHEY and CDR2 SVGAGI.

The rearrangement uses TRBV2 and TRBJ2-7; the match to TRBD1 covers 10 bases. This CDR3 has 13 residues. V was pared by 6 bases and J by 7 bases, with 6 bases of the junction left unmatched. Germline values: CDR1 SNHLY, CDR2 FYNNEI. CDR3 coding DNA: TGTGCCAGCAGGAGACAGGGGGCGAGAGAGCAGTACTTC. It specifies CASRRQGAREQYF.

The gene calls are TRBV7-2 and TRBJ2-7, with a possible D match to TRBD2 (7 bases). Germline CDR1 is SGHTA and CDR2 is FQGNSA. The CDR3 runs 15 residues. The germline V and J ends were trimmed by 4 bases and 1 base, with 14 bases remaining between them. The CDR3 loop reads CASSSVGGRSYEQYF. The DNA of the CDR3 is TGTGCCAGCAGCTCCGTGGGGGGGCGTTCCTACGAGCAGTACTTC.

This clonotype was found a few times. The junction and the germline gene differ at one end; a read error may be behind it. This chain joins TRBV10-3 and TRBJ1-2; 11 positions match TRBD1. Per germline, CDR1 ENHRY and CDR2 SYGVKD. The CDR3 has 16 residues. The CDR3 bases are TGTGCCAGCAGTTACTCGATGGGACAGGGGGACTATGGCTACACCTTC. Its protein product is CASSYSMGQGDYGYTF.

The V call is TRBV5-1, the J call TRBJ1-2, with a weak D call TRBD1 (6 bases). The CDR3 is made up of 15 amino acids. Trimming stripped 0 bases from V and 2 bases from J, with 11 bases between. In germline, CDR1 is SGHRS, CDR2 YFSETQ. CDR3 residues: CASSLAGQSNYGYTF. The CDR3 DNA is TGCGCCAGCAGCTTGGCCGGACAGTCGAACTATGGCTACACCTTC.

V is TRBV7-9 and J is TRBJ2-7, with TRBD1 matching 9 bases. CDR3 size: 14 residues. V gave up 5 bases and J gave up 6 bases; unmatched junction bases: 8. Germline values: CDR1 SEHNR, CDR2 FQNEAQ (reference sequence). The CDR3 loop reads CASSPGQGPGEQYF. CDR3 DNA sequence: TGTGCCAGCAGCCCGGGACAGGGTCCGGGCGAGCAGTACTTC.

CDR3 region: CASQTGTGNNEQYF. In DNA, the CDR3 is TGTGCCAGCCAAACCGGGACAGGGAATAACGAGCAGTACTTC. V is TRBV7-3 and J is TRBJ2-7; 9 bases match TRBD1. V gave up 8 bases and J gave up 5 bases; unmatched junction bases: 10. From germline, CDR1 is SGHTA and CDR2 FQGTGA. The CDR3 covers 14 residues.

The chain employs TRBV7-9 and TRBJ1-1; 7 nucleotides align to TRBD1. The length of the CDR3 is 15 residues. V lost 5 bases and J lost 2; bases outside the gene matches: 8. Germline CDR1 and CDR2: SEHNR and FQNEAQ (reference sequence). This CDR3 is CASSQSDRDNTEAFF. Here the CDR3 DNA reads TGTGCCAGCAGCCAATCCGACAGGGATAACACTGAAGCTTTCTTT.